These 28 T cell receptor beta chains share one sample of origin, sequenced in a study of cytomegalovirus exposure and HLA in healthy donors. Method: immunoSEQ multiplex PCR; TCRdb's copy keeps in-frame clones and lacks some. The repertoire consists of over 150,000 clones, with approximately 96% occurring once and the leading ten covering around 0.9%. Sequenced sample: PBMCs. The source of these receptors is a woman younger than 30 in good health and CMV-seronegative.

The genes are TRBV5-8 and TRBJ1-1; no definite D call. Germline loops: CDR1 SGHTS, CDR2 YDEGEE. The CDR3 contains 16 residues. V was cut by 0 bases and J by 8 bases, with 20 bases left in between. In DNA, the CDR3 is TGTGCCAGCAGCTTGGGGGTGCGACCAACAGACCCCGAAGCTTTCTTT. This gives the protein CASSLGVRPTDPEAFF. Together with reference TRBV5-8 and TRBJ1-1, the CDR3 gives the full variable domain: EAGVTQSPTHLIKTRGQQATLRCSPISGHTSVYWYQQALGLGLQFLLWYDEGEERNRGNFPPRFSGRQFPNYSSELNVNALELEDSALYLCASSLGVRPTDPEAFFGQGTRLTVV.

The CDR3 coding sequence is TGTGCCATCAGTAGGACAGGGGCTGGAACTGAAGCTTTCTTT. Amino acid sequence: CAISRTGAGTEAFF. The chain employs TRBV10-3 and TRBJ1-1; 9 bases fit TRBD1. There are 14 residues in the CDR3. Losses at the gene ends were 5 bases for V and 5 bases for J; bases not matched to a gene: 6. Germline V gene sequence: CDR1 ENHRY, CDR2 SYGVKD.

The CDR3 protein is CASSPRLAGRVKTQYF. The DNA for the CDR3 is TGTGCCAGCAGCCCGAGACTAGCGGGGAGAGTTAAGACCCAGTACTTC. V and J are TRBV11-2 and TRBJ2-5; 11 nucleotides line up with TRBD2. The germline V gene encodes CDR1 SGHAT and CDR2 FQNNGV. The J segment lost 6 bases and the V segment lost 5 bases, leaving 11 bases of the junction unmatched. The CDR3 spans 16 residues. The variable domain in full, completed from reference TRBV11-2 and TRBJ2-5, reads EAGVAQSPRYKIIEKRQSVAFWCNPISGHATLYWYQQILGQGPKLLIQFQNNGVVDDSQLPKDRFSAERLKGVDSTLKIQPAKLEDSAVYLCASSPRLAGRVKTQYFGPGTRLLVL.

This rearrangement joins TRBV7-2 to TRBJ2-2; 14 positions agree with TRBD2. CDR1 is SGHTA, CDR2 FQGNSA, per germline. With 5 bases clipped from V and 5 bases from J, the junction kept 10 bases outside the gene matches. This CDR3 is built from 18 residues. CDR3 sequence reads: CASSLESGLAGVTGELFF. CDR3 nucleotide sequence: TGTGCCAGCAGCCTAGAATCGGGACTAGCGGGGGTAACCGGGGAGCTGTTTTTT. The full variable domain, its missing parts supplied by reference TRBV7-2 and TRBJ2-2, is GAGVSQSPSNKVTEKGKDVELRCDPISGHTALYWYRQSLGQGLEFLIYFQGNSAPDKSGLPSDRFSAERTGGSVSTLTIQRTQQEDSAVYLCASSLESGLAGVTGELFFGEGSRLTVL.

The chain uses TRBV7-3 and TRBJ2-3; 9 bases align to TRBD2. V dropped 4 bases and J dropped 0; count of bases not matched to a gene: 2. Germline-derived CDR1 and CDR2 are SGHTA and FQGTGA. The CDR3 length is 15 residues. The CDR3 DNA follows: TGTGCCAGCAGCTCCCTAGCGGGGAGCACAGATACGCAGTATTTT. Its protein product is CASSSLAGSTDTQYF.

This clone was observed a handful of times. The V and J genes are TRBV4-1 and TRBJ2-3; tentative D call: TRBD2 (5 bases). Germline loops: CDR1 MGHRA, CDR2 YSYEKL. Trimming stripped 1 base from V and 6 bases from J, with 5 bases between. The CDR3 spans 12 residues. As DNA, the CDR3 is TGCGCCAGCAGCCAAGCGGGGGATACGCAGTATTTT. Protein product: CASSQAGDTQYF.

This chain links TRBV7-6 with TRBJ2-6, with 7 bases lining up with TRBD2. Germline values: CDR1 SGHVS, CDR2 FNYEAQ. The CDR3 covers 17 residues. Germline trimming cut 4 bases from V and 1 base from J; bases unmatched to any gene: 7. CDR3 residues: CASSSGLGGSGANVLTF. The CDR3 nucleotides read TGTGCCAGCAGCTCTGGACTAGGCGGGTCTGGGGCCAACGTCCTGACTTTC.

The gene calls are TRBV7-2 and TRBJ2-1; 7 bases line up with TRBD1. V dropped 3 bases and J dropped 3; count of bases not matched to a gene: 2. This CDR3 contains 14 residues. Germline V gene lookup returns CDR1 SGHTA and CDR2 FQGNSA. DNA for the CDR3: TGTGCCAGCAGCTTGGCAGGGGGCTACAATGAGCAGTTCTTC. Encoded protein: CASSLAGGYNEQFF.

DNA of the CDR3: TGCAGCGTTGTACCGGGAGGCTCTGGAAACACCATATATTTT. Its protein product is CSVVPGGSGNTIYF. The V and J genes are TRBV29-1 and TRBJ1-3; D is uncertain. The CDR3 loop spans 14 amino acids. The germline CDR1 and CDR2 sequences are SQVTM and ANQGSEA. Trimming stripped 4 bases from V and 0 bases from J, with 10 bases between.

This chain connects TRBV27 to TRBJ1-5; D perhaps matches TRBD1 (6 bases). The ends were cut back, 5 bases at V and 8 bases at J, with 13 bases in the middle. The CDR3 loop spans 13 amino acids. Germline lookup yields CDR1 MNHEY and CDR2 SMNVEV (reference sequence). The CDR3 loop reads CASSPQGGEPQHF. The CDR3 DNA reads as TGTGCCAGCAGTCCACAGGGTGGGGAGCCCCAGCATTTT.

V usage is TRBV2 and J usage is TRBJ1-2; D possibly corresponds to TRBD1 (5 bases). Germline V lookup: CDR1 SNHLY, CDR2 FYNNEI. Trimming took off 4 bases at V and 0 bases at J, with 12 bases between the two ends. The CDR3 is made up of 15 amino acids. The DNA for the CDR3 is TGTGCCAGCAGTGGGGGCGTGGAAGCTAACTATGGCTACACCTTC. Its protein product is CASSGGVEANYGYTF.

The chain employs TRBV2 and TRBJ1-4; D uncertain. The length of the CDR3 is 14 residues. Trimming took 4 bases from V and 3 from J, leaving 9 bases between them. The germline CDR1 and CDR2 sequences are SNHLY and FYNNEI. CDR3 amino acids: CASSGGRANEKLFF. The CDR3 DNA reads TGTGCCAGCAGTGGAGGCAGAGCTAATGAAAAACTGTTTTTT.

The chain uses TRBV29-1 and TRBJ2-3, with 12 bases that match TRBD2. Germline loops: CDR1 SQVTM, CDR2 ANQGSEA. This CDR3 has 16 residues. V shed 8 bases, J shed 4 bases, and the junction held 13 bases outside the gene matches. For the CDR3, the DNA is TGCAGCTCACAAGGCCTAGCGGGGGGGCCTTCAGATACGCAGTATTTT. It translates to CSSQGLAGGPSDTQYF.

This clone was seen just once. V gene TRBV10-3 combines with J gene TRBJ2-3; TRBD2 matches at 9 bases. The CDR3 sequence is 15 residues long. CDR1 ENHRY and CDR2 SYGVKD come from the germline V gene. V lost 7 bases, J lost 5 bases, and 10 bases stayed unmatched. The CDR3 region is CAITRAGGSEDTQYF. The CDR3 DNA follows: TGTGCCATCACTAGAGCGGGGGGATCTGAAGATACGCAGTATTTT.

CDR3 sequence (DNA): TGTGCCAGCAGCTTAGAGGGCGGGGACAGGGCGCGTGGCTACACCTTC. Translation: CASSLEGGDRARGYTF. The V gene is TRBV7-8, the J gene TRBJ1-2; TRBD1 agrees at 9 bases. The V gene's germline CDR1 is SGHVS and CDR2 FQNEAQ. With V trimmed by 1 base and J by 7 bases, 10 bases remained unmatched. The CDR3 length is 16 residues.

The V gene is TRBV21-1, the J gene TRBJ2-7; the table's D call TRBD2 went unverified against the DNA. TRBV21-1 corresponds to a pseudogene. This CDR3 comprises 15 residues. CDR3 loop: CATQGSGPNSYEQYF. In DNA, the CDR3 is TGTGCCACCCAGGGTAGCGGACCGAACTCCTACGAGCAGTACTTC.

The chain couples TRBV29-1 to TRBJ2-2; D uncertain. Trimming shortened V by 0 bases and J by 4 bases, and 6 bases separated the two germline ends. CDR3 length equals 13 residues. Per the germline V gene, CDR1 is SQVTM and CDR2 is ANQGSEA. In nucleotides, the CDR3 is TGCAGCGTTGAAGATTCGGTCACCGGGGAGCTGTTTTTT. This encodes CSVEDSVTGELFF.

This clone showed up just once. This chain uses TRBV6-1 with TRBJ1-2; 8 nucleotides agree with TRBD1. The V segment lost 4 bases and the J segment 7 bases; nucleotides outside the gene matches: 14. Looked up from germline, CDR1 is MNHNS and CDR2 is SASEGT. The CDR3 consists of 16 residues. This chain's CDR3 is CASSASFQGAEVGYTF. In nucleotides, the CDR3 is TGTGCCAGCAGTGCTTCTTTCCAGGGGGCGGAGGTTGGCTACACCTTC.

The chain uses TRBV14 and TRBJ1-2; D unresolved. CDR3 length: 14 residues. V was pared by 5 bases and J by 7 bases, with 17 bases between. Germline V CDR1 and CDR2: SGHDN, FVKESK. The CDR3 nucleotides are TGTGCCAGCAGCTCAATGTTGATTTCGGGTGGCTACACCTTC. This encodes CASSSMLISGGYTF.

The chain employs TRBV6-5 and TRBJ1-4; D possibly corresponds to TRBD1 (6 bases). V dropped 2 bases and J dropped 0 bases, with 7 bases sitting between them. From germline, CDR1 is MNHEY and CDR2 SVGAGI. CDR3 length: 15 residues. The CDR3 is CASSYRGSTNEKLFF. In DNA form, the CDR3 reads TGTGCCAGCAGTTACAGGGGGTCAACTAATGAAAAACTGTTTTTT.

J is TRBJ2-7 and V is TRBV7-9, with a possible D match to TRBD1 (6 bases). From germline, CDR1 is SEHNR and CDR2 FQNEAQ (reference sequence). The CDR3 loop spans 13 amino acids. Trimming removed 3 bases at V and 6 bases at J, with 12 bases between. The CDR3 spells CASSLGAGREQYF. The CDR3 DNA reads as TGTGCCAGCAGCTTGGGGGCGGGCCGCGAGCAGTACTTC. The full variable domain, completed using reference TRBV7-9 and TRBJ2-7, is DTGVSQNPRHKITKRGQNVTFRCDPISEHNRLYWYRQTLGQGPEFLTYFQNEAQLEKSRLLSDRFSAERPKGSFSTLEIQRTEQGDSAMYLCASSLGAGREQYFGPGTRLTVT.

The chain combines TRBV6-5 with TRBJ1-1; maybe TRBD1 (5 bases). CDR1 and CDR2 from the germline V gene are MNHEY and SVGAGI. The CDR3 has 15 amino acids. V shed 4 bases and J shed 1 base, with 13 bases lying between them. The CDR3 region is CASSSGYGGNTEAFF. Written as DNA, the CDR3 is TGTGCCAGCAGTTCAGGGTACGGCGGGAACACTGAAGCTTTCTTT.

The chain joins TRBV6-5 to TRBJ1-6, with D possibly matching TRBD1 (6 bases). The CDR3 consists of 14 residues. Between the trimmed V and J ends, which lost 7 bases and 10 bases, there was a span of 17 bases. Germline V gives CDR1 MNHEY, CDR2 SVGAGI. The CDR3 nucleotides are TGTGCCAGCAAACCGACAGGTCGAAACTCACCCCTCCACTTT. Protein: CASKPTGRNSPLHF.

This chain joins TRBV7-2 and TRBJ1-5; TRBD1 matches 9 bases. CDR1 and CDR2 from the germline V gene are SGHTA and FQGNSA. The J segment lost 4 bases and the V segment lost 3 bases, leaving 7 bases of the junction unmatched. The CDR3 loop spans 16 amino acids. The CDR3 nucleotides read TGTGCCAGCAGCTTTTCCGTCGGACAGGGGAATCAGCCCCAGCATTTT. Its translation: CASSFSVGQGNQPQHF.

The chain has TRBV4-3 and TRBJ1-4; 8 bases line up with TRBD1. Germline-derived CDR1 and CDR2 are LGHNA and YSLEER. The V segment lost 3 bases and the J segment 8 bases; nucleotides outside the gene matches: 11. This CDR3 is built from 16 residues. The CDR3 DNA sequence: TGCGCCAGCAGCCAGACCCCACAGGGGGTGGGAGAAAAACTGTTTTTT. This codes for CASSQTPQGVGEKLFF.

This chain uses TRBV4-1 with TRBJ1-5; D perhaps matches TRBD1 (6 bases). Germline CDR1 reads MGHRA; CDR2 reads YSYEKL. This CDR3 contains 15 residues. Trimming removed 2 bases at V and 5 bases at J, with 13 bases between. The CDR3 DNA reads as TGCGCCAGCAGCCAAAAAGGGGGTAGTTATCAGCCCCAGCATTTT. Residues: CASSQKGGSYQPQHF.

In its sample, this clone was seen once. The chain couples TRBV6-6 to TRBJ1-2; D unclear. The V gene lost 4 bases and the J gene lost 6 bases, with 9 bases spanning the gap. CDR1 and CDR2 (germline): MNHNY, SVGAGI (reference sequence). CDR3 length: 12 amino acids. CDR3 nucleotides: TGTGCCAGCAGTTCCGGGGATAATGGCTACACCTTC. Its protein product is CASSSGDNGYTF.

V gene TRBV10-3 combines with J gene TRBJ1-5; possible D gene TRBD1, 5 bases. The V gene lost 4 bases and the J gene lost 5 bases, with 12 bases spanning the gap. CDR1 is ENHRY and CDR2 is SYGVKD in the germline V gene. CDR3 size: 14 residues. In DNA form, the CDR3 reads TGTGCCATCAGTGCTGGCACAGGCCATCAGCCCCAGCATTTT. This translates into CAISAGTGHQPQHF.